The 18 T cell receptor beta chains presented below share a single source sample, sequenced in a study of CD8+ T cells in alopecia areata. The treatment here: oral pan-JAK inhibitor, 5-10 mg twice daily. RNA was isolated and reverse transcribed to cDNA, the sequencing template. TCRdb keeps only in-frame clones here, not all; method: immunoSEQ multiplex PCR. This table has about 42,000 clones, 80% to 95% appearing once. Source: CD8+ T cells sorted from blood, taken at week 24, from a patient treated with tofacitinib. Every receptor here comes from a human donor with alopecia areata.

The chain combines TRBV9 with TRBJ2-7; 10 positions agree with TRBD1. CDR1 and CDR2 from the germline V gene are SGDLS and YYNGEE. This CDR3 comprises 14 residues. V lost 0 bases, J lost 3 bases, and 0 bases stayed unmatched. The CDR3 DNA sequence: TGTGCCAGCAGCGTAGGGGACAGGGGCTACGAGCAGTACTTC. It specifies CASSVGDRGYEQYF.

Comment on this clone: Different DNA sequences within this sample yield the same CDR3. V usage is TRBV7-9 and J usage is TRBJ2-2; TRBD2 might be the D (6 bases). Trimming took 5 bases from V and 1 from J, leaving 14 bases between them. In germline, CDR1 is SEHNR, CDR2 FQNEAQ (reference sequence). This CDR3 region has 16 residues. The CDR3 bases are TGTGCCAGCAGCGAGACACTAGCAATGAACACCGGGGAGCTGTTTTTT. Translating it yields CASSETLAMNTGELFF.

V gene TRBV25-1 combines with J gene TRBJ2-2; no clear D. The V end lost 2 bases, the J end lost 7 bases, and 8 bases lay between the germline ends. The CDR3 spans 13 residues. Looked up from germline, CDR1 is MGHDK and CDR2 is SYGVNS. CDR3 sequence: CASSEKGIGELFF. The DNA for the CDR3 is TGTGCCAGCAGTGAAAAAGGGATCGGGGAGCTGTTTTTT.

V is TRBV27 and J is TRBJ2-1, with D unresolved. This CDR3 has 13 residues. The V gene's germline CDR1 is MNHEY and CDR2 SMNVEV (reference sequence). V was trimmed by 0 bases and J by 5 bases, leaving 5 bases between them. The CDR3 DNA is TGTGCCAGCAGTTTATCGTATAACAATGAGCAGTTCTTC. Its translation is CASSLSYNNEQFF.

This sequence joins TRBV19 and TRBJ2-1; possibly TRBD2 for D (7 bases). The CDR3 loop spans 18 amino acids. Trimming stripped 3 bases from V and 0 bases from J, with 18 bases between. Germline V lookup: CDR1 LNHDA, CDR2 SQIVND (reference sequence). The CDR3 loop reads CASSIFGGGLSSYNEQFF. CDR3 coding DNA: TGTGCCAGTAGTATCTTTGGGGGGGGCCTAAGCTCCTACAATGAGCAGTTCTTC.

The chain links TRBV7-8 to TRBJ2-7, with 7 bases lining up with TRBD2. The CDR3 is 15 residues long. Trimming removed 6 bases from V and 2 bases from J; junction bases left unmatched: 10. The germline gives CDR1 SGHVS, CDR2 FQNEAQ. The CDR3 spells CASSLRAGDPYEQYF. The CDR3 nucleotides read TGTGCCAGCAGTCTAAGGGCGGGGGACCCCTACGAGCAGTACTTC. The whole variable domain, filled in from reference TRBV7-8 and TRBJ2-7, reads GAGVSQSPRYKVAKRGQDVALRCDPISGHVSLFWYQQALGQGPEFLTYFQNEAQLDKSGLPSDRFFAERPEGSVSTLKIQRTQQEDSAVYLCASSLRAGDPYEQYFGPGTRLTVT.

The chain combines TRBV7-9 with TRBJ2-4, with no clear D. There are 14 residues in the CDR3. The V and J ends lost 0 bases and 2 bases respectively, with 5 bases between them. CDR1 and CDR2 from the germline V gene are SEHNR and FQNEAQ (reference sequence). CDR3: CASSLAPPKNIQYF. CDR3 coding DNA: TGTGCCAGCAGCTTAGCACCCCCCAAAAACATTCAGTACTTC.

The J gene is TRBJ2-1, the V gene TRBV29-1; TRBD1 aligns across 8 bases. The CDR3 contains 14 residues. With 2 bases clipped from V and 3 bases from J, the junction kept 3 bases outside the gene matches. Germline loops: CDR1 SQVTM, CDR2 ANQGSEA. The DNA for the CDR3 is TGCAGCGTTGAAACGGACAGGGACTACAATGAGCAGTTCTTC. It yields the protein CSVETDRDYNEQFF.

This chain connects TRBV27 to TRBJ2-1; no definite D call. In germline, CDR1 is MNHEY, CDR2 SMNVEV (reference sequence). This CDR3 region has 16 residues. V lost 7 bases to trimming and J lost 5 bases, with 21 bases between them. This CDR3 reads CASTSLLGYTDNEQFF. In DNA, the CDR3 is TGTGCCAGCACGTCCCTTTTAGGTTACACCGACAATGAGCAGTTCTTC.

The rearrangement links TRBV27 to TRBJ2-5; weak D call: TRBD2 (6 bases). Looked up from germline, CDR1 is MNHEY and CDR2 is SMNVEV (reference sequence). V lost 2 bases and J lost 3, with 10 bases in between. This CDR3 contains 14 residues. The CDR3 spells CASSLSRLEETQYF. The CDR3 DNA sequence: TGTGCCAGCAGTTTAAGCCGACTAGAAGAGACCCAGTACTTC.

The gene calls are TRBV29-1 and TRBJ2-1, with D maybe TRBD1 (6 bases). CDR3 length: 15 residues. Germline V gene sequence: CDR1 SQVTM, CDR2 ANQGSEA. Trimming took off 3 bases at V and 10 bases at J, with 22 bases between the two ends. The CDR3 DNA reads TGCAGCGTTGACGTTCTCATTAACAGGGAAGGAGAGCAGTTCTTC. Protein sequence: CSVDVLINREGEQFF.

The CDR3 region has the DNA TGCGCCAGCAGCCCGCTAGCGGGGGGGGAGAGAAATGAGCAGTTCTTC. It is translated as CASSPLAGGERNEQFF. V is TRBV4-3 and J is TRBJ2-1; the match to TRBD2 covers 12 bases. This CDR3 is built from 16 residues. Germline CDR1 is LGHNA and CDR2 is YSLEER. The ends lost 4 bases at V and 7 bases at J; junction bases unmatched: 8.

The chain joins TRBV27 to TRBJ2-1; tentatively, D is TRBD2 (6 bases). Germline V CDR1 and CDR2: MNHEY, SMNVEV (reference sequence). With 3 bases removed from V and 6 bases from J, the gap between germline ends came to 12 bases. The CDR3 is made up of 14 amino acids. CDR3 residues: CASSLRGYTNEQFF. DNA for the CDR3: TGTGCCAGCAGTTTGCGGGGCTATACCAATGAGCAGTTCTTC.

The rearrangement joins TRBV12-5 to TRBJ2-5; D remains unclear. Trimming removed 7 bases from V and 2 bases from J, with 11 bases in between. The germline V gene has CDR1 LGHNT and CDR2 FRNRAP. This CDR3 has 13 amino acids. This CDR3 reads CASALEIQETQYF. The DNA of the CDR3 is TGTGCTAGTGCCCTGGAAATTCAAGAGACCCAGTACTTC. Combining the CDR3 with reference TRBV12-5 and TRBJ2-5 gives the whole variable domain DARVTQTPRHKVTEMGQEVTMRCQPILGHNTVFWYRQTMMQGLELLAYFRNRAPLDDSGMPKDRFSAEMPDATLATLKIQPSEPRDSAVYFCASALEIQETQYFGPGTRLLVL.

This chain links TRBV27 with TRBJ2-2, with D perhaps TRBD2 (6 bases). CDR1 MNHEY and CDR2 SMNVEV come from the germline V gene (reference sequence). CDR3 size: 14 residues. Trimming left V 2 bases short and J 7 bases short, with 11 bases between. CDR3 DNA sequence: TGTGCCAGCAGTTTAATAGCGGAGGTCGGGGAGCTGTTTTTT. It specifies CASSLIAEVGELFF.

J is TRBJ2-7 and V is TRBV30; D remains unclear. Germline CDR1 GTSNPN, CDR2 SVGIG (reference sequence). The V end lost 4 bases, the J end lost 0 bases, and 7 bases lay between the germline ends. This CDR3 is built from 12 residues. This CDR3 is CAWTRSSYEQYF. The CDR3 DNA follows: TGTGCCTGGACGAGGAGCTCCTACGAGCAGTACTTC.

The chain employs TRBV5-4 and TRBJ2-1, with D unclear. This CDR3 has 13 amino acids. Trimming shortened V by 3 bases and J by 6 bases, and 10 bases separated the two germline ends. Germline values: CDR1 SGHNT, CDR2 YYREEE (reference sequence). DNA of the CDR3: TGTGCCAGCAGCTCGATACTGGGCAATGAGCAGTTCTTC. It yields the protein CASSSILGNEQFF.

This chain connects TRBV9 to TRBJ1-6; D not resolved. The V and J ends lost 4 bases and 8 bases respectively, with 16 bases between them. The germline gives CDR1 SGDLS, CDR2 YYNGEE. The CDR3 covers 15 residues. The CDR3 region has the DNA TGTGCCAGCAGCCTGCGGGGTTTGATGGATTCACCCCTCCACTTT. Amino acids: CASSLRGLMDSPLHF.